At least ten counts were recorded for the clone carrying this T cell receptor beta chain. Its antigen remains unidentified. The germline gives CDR1 SGHAT, CDR2 FQDESV (reference sequence). With V trimmed by 0 bases and J by 3 bases, 9 bases remained unmatched. The CDR3 is 18 residues long. This specimen comes from a study of T-cell reconstitution after alpha-beta-depleted transplantation in children. Unique molecular identifiers were built into the TCRbeta library. MiXCR, applied by TCRdb to the PCR reads, yields one record per CDR3 protein. The sample carries around 700,000 distinct CDR3 sequences, about an eighth recorded once. Study-wide results and caveats: At around two months after transplant, the alpha-beta T cells were reportedly derived from several hundred expanded clones that came from non-depleted graft cells. In some patients, recipient T cells and intrathymic progenitors surviving conditioning explained high day-60 diversity.

This TCR came from a girl aged 2 to 9 with congenital amegakaryocytic thrombocytopenia, due to receive a stem cell transplant. This specimen consisted of PBMCs, obtained before TCRalphabeta/CD19-depleted stem cell transplant. The genes are TRBV11-1 and TRBJ2-2, with 8 bases that match TRBD1. The chain's CDR3 is CASSLAAYRGTYTGELFF. The CDR3 DNA reads as TGTGCCAGCAGCTTAGCGGCATACAGGGGGACCTACACCGGGGAGCTGTTTTTT.